The 16 T cell receptor beta chains below come from one sample, sequenced in a study of CD8+ T cells in alopecia areata. It was with CD4, CD8alpha, NKG2D, NKG2ACE and other markers that pooled cutaneous lymph node cells were sorted. In each case, RNA was isolated and then reverse transcribed into cDNA as the sequencing template. Produced via immunoSEQ multiplex PCR; TCRdb's table is partial and in-frame only. The profile covers 270,000 or so clones, none occurring a single time. The specimen was CD4+ T cells sorted from a lymph node. These receptors were obtained from a C3H/HeJ mouse with alopecia areata. These mice share the MHC haplotype H2-k.

Many counts were recorded for this clone. The genes are named according to mouse. The read gets to within 4 residues of the CDR3 end, and the germline J gene fills in the rest. Other nucleotide sequences from this sample produce the same CDR3. The chain joins TRBV19 to TRBJ2-7; no clear D. Germline lookup yields CDR1 FNHDT and CDR2 SITEND (reference sequence). CDR3 length: 12 residues. CDR3 DNA (partial): TGTGCCAGCAGCCCCGACAAATAT. It translates to CASSPDKY. The complete CDR3 sequence is CASSPDKYEQYF.

About this clone itself: These gene names are mouse names. With the read ending 4 residues before the CDR3 end, the germline J gene is used to fill in that end. V gene TRBV5 combines with J gene TRBJ2-2; D may be TRBD2 (7 bases). Germline V gives CDR1 LGHNA, CDR2 YNLKQL (reference sequence). The CDR3 is 18 amino acids. Trimming took off 0 bases at V and 1 base at J, with 15 bases between the two ends. The CDR3 region is CASSQDRWGAQNTGQLYF. The sequenced part of the CDR3 DNA is TGTGCCAGCAGCCAAGATCGGTGGGGGGCACAAAACACCGGG.

In this sample, this clone turned up a few times. Gene names and germline refer to mouse. The read stops 3 residues short of the end of the CDR3; the missing end is completed from the germline J gene. The rearrangement uses TRBV15 and TRBJ1-6, with 9 bases identical to TRBD1. TRBJ1-6 belongs to the ORF category, with a function that is uncertain. The CDR3 is 17 amino acids. V was clipped by 3 bases and J by 0 bases; unmatched bases: 3. Germline assignment: CDR1 SGHND and CDR2 FRSKSL. Incomplete CDR3 DNA: TGTGCCAGCAGTTTCCTGGACAGGGGTTCCTATAATTCGCCC. This translates into CASSFLDRGSYNSP. The whole CDR3 region reads CASSFLDRGSYNSPLYF.

This clone was observed a few times. Gene names follow the mouse nomenclature. The CDR3 end falls 4 residues outside the read, so it is completed with the germline J gene. This sample includes further DNA sequences coding for the same CDR3. The V and J genes are TRBV31 and TRBJ2-3, with no clear D. The CDR3 spans 13 residues. Trimming pared 1 base from V and 0 bases from J, leaving 5 bases between. In germline, CDR1 is GKSSPN, CDR2 SITVG. CDR3 DNA (partial): TGTGCCTGGAGTCCCACTAGTGCAGAA. This gives the protein CAWSPTSAE. The CDR3, in full, reads CAWSPTSAETLYF. The full variable domain, completed using reference TRBV31 and TRBJ2-3, is AQTIHQWPVAEIKAVGSPLSLGCTIKGKSSPNLYWYWQATGGTLQQLFYSITVGQVESVVQLNLSASRPKDDQFILSTEKLLLSHSGFYLCAWSPTSAETLYFGSGTRLTVL.

On this clone itself: The genes and germline here are from mouse. The DNA ends 4 residues before the CDR3 does, and the rest of the CDR3 is filled in from the germline J gene. The chain is built from TRBV13-3 and TRBJ1-2, with D possibly TRBD1 on 6 matching bases. Germline CDR1 is NNHDY and CDR2 is SYVADS. V lost 2 bases to trimming and J lost 1 base, with 9 bases between them. CDR3 size: 14 residues. CDR3 amino acids: CASSETGRNSDYTF. The sequenced part of the CDR3 DNA is TGTGCCAGCAGTGAAACAGGGAGAAACTCC.

Notes on this clone: Gene and germline names: mouse. Read coverage stops 4 residues before the CDR3 terminus; the germline J gene supplies the remainder. The chain recombines TRBV1 with TRBJ2-1, with a weak D call TRBD2 (7 bases). Between the trimmed V and J ends, which lost 4 bases and 1 base, there was a span of 14 bases. The CDR3 has 16 residues. CDR1 is NSQYPW, CDR2 LRSPGD, per germline (reference sequence). The CDR3 sequence: CTCSERGAGNYAEQFF. The part of the CDR3 DNA that was read is TGCACCTGCAGTGAGCGGGGGGCAGGGAACTATGCT.

This clone was picked up a small number of times. Genes and germline are mouse. The read halts 4 residues ahead of the CDR3 end, with the missing end drawn from the germline J gene. The rearrangement links TRBV13-2 to TRBJ2-3, with 10 bases that match TRBD1. This CDR3 is built from 16 residues. Trimming cost V 2 bases and J 2 bases; bases outside gene matches: 5. CDR1 is NNHNN, CDR2 SYGAGS, per germline (reference sequence). The CDR3 loop is CASGEPGQGLAETLYF. The CDR3 bases that were read are TGTGCCAGCGGTGAACCGGGACAGGGGCTTGCAGAA.

For this clone: Mouse gene names and germline throughout. From the germline J gene comes the end of the CDR3, since the read stops 4 residues before it. V is TRBV31 and J is TRBJ2-3; 7 bases match TRBD2. Germline-derived CDR1 and CDR2 are GKSSPN and SITVG. CDR3 length: 13 amino acids. With 4 bases clipped from V and 3 bases from J, the junction kept 4 bases outside the gene matches. Partial CDR3 DNA: TGTGCCTGGAACGGGGGGGTCGCAGAA. Translating it yields CAWNGGVAE. The whole CDR3 is CAWNGGVAETLYF. Looking up the rest from reference TRBV31 and TRBJ2-3 gives the full variable domain: AQTIHQWPVAEIKAVGSPLSLGCTIKGKSSPNLYWYWQATGGTLQQLFYSITVGQVESVVQLNLSASRPKDDQFILSTEKLLLSHSGFYLCAWNGGVAETLYFGSGTRLTVL.

This clone was observed a handful of times. The germline and genes are mouse ones. The DNA read from the CDR3 is TGTGCCAGCGGTGAGGGGACAGGGGGCTATAATTCGCCC. Encoded protein: CASGEGTGGYNSP. The full-length CDR3 reads as CASGEGTGGYNSPLYF. The rearrangement links TRBV13-2 to TRBJ1-6, with 11 bases that match TRBD1. The read stops 3 residues short of the end of the CDR3; the missing end is completed from the germline J gene. TRBJ1-6 is labeled an ORF, and its function is uncertain. The CDR3 contains 16 residues. Trimming removed 2 bases from V and 3 bases from J; junction bases left unmatched: 1. The germline V gene encodes CDR1 NNHNN and CDR2 SYGAGS (reference sequence).

This clone was detected many times. The germline and genes are mouse ones. The CDR3 end is not reached by the read, which stops 4 residues before it; the germline J gene fills it in. Other DNA sequences in the sample encode the same CDR3. V and J are TRBV14 and TRBJ2-5; 7 bases line up with TRBD1. Germline trimming cut 4 bases from V and 0 bases from J; bases unmatched to any gene: 2. The CDR3 has 14 residues. Germline loops: CDR1 SGHDT, CDR2 FRDEAV. The part of the CDR3 DNA that was read is TGTGCCAGCAGTCCACAGGGGAACCAAGAC. This sequence encodes CASSPQGNQD. The whole CDR3 sequence is CASSPQGNQDTQYF.

A note on this clone: The germline and genes are mouse ones. The read falls 4 residues short of the CDR3 end, and the missing part is taken from the germline J gene. The chain is built from TRBV19 and TRBJ2-1; 10 nucleotides line up with TRBD2. The length of the CDR3 is 15 residues. V was pared by 5 bases and J by 0 bases, with 2 bases of the junction left unmatched. The V gene's germline CDR1 is FNHDT and CDR2 SITEND (reference sequence). This CDR3 is CASRLGGSNYAEQFF. The DNA read from the CDR3 is TGTGCCAGCAGACTGGGGGGGTCTAACTATGCT.

This clone was seen only a few times. Mouse names are used for the genes. Sequencing ends 4 residues short of the CDR3 end; the germline J gene provides the rest. This chain connects TRBV13-1 to TRBJ2-7; 11 bases align to TRBD2. V was pared by 4 bases and J by 0 bases, with 6 bases of the junction left unmatched. The CDR3 extends over 16 amino acids. Germline V gene lookup returns CDR1 NSHNY and CDR2 SYGAGN. CDR3: CASSSRLGGSSYEQYF. The CDR3 DNA, read in part, is TGTGCCAGCAGTTCTCGACTGGGGGGGAGCTCCTAT.

Turning to this clone: Mouse germline and gene names are used. The sequence runs out 4 residues before the end of the CDR3; the remainder is reconstructed from the germline J gene. The chain is built from TRBV31 and TRBJ2-2; a weak D match, TRBD1 (7 bases). This CDR3 comprises 15 residues. Per the germline V gene, CDR1 is GKSSPN and CDR2 is SITVG. The ends were cut back, 0 bases at V and 3 bases at J, with 11 bases in the middle. The CDR3 DNA, read in part, is TGTGCCTGGAGTCTGGAGGGGGCTTACACCGGG. Translating gives CAWSLEGAYTG. The complete CDR3 sequence is CAWSLEGAYTGQLYF. Filled out from reference TRBV31 and TRBJ2-2, the complete variable domain reads AQTIHQWPVAEIKAVGSPLSLGCTIKGKSSPNLYWYWQATGGTLQQLFYSITVGQVESVVQLNLSASRPKDDQFILSTEKLLLSHSGFYLCAWSLEGAYTGQLYFGEGSKLTVL.

This clone occurred a few times. Gene names and germline match the mouse. The read falls 4 residues short of the CDR3 end, and the missing part is taken from the germline J gene. The rearrangement uses TRBV5 and TRBJ2-7, with 9 bases fitting TRBD1. CDR1 LGHNA and CDR2 YNLKQL come from the germline V gene (reference sequence). V shed 2 bases and J 2 bases; nucleotides not matched to a gene: 4. CDR3 length: 15 amino acids. Here the CDR3 reads CASSQLQGATYEQYF. The CDR3 DNA, read in part, is TGTGCCAGCAGCCAATTACAGGGGGCCACCTAT.

A word on this clone: The gene names here belong to mouse. The read finishes 4 residues shy of the CDR3 end, and the germline J gene is used to complete it. V is TRBV1 and J is TRBJ2-7; D is unclear. CDR1 is NSQYPW, CDR2 LRSPGD, per germline (reference sequence). With 2 bases removed from V and 0 bases from J, the gap between germline ends came to 5 bases. The CDR3 contains 13 residues. The CDR3 protein is CTCSAQRSYEQYF. Incomplete CDR3 DNA: TGCACCTGCAGTGCACAACGCTCCTAT.

A few counts support this clone. The gene names given are mouse names. The read terminates 4 residues ahead of where the CDR3 ends, so the germline J gene completes it. The V gene is TRBV13-1, the J gene TRBJ2-5; D may be TRBD1 (6 bases). The ends were cut back, 2 bases at V and 3 bases at J, with 10 bases in the middle. CDR1 is NSHNY, CDR2 SYGAGN, per germline. This CDR3 is built from 14 residues. The CDR3 region is CASSDHRDQDTQYF. The DNA read from the CDR3 is TGTGCCAGCAGTGACCACAGGGATCAAGAC.